Listed below are T cell receptor beta chains from one sample, sequenced in a study of blood T cell repertoires in COVID-19. TCRdb's table, derived via immunoSEQ multiplex PCR, lists solely in-frame clones and lacks some. The profile shows 250,000 or so clones, around nine tenths of them singletons. The sample consisted of peripheral blood. These receptors all stem from a middle-aged man with active or convalescent COVID-19. CDR3s include the opening cysteine and the closing phenylalanine or tryptophan. A D gene is named only where the DNA matches it firmly. The listing skips clone size in some rows; elsewhere it reads once, few, many or a size class.

j_gene | d_gene | abundance | v_gene | CDR3nt | CDR3aa
TRBJ1-5 | - | few | TRBV5-8 | TGTGCCAGCAGCTTGTCGGGGTATCAGCCCCAGCATTTT | CASSLSGYQPQHF
TRBJ2-1 | - | - | TRBV11-2 | TGTGCCAGCACTCTGAGCTACAGGGTTTTCTACAATGAGCAGTTCTTC | CASTLSYRVFYNEQFF
TRBJ1-5 | - | - | TRBV7-2 | TGTGCCAGCAGCTTAAGTCTGACACCCAATCAGCCCCAGCATTTT | CASSLSLTPNQPQHF
TRBJ2-1 | TRBD2 | - | TRBV19 | TGTGCCAGTAGTCACATCCGGTCGGGGGGATGGGTCAATGAGCAGTTCTTC | CASSHIRSGGWVNEQFF
TRBJ2-1 | - | - | TRBV7-3 | TGTGCCAGCAGCCAAACAGGGATCGGGTACAATGAGCAGTTCTTC | CASSQTGIGYNEQFF
TRBJ2-1 | - | - | TRBV19 | TGTGCCAGTAGTATAGCGGGAGTAGGGGAGCAGTTCTTC | CASSIAGVGEQFF
TRBJ1-5 | TRBD1 | - | TRBV30 | TGTGCCTGGAGTCGGACAGGGACCGATAGCAATCAGCCCCAGCATTTT | CAWSRTGTDSNQPQHF
TRBJ2-4 | TRBD2 | - | TRBV19 | TGTGCCAGTAGTTATGCGGGGGGGTTTATAAACATTCAGTACTTC | CASSYAGGFINIQYF
TRBJ2-2 | TRBD2 | - | TRBV5-1 | TGCGCCAGCAGCTTGGCTAGCGGGCCAGACACCGGGGAGCTGTTTTTT | CASSLASGPDTGELFF
TRBJ2-7 | - | - | TRBV28 | TGTGCCAGCACCCCCGGAAGAAGGGGCGCACCCTACGAGCAGTACTTC | CASTPGRRGAPYEQYF
TRBJ2-1 | - | - | TRBV24-1 | TGTGCCACCAGTGATCCGCCCATCGGTTGGGCCAATGAGCAGTTCTTC | CATSDPPIGWANEQFF
TRBJ2-2 | TRBD1 | - | TRBV19 | TGTGCCAGTAGTATTTACAGGGGAACCGGGGAGCTGTTTTTT | CASSIYRGTGELFF
TRBJ2-5 | TRBD2 | - | TRBV29-1 | TGCAGCGTAAAACTAGCGGGCCGATTAGAGACCCAGTACTTC | CSVKLAGRLETQYF
TRBJ1-4 | TRBD1 | - | TRBV18 | TGTGCCAGCTCACCGGGACAGGGGGCAACTAATGAAAAACTGTTTTTT | CASSPGQGATNEKLFF
TRBJ2-5 | - | - | TRBV27 | TGTGCCAGCAGTTTTGATTCCGGTCCCCAAGAGACCCAGTACTTC | CASSFDSGPQETQYF
TRBJ2-5 | TRBD1 | - | TRBV24-1 | TGTGCCACCAGTGGGACAGGGGGCTCGAGTGGGACCCAGTACTTC | CATSGTGGSSGTQYF
TRBJ1-6 | - | once | TRBV4-1 | TGCGCCAGCAGCCAAGATATGGCAGATTGGTACTCACCCCTCCACTTT | CASSQDMADWYSPLHF
TRBJ1-6 | TRBD1 | once | TRBV4-2 | TGTGCCAGCAGCCATAACAGGGGAGAAAATTCACCCCTCCACTTT | CASSHNRGENSPLHF
TRBJ1-2 | - | few | TRBV11-1 | TGTGCCAGCAGCTTGAGTCCTCGGGACTATGGCTACACCTTC | CASSLSPRDYGYTF
TRBJ2-2 | - | once | TRBV5-4 | TGTGCCAGCCATAAAGCGGGTTACACCGGGGAGCTGTTTTTT | CASHKAGYTGELFF
TRBJ2-1 | - | - | TRBV6-4 | TGTGCCAGCAGTCCCCGGGTTAGCGGTCTTTACAATGAGCAGTTCTTC | CASSPRVSGLYNEQFF
TRBJ2-3 | TRBD2 | - | TRBV5-5 | TGTGCCAGCGCGGGGGGCCGGCCAGATACGCAGTATTTT | CASAGGRPDTQYF
TRBJ1-5 | - | - | TRBV2 | TGTGCCAGCAGTGAAGAAACAGCTAATCAGCCCCAGCATTTT | CASSEETANQPQHF
TRBJ1-3 | TRBD1 | - | TRBV10-3 | TGTGCCATCAGTGACAGGGACAGTTTCTCTGGAAACACCATATATTTT | CAISDRDSFSGNTIYF
TRBJ2-7 | TRBD1 | - | TRBV18 | TGTGCCAGCTCACCCGACAGGGGGAGCTACGAGCAGTACTTC | CASSPDRGSYEQYF
TRBJ2-7 | TRBD1 | - | TRBV10-1 | TGCGCCAGCAGTGAATCGGGACAGGGGTTGTACGAGCAGTACTTC | CASSESGQGLYEQYF
TRBJ2-7 | TRBD2 | - | TRBV27 | TGTGCCAGCAGTTTGGGTACTAGCGGAACCTACGAGCAGTACTTC | CASSLGTSGTYEQYF
TRBJ2-5 | TRBD1 | - | TRBV11-3 | TGTGCCAGCAGCCTCCGGGACAGCGATACCCAAGAGACCCAGTACTTC | CASSLRDSDTQETQYF
TRBJ1-2 | TRBD1 | - | TRBV28 | TGTGCCAGCAGTTTAACAGGGGGCAAGGGCTACACCTTC | CASSLTGGKGYTF
TRBJ2-1 | - | - | TRBV9 | TGTGCCAGCAGCGTAGAAACTACCCTACGGAATGAGCAGTTCTTC | CASSVETTLRNEQFF
TRBJ2-1 | TRBD2 | - | TRBV19 | TGTGCCAGTACTACTACGGGACTAGAAGAGAATGAGCAGTTCTTC | CASTTTGLEENEQFF
TRBJ1-2 | TRBD1 | - | TRBV29-1 | TGCAGCGTTGAAAGGACAGGGAATAACTATGGCTACACCTTC | CSVERTGNNYGYTF
TRBJ2-7 | TRBD1 | - | TRBV11-3 | TGTGCCAGCACACGACAGGGGTCCTACGAGCAGTACTTC | CASTRQGSYEQYF
TRBJ1-1 | - | - | TRBV6-5 | TGTGCCAGCAGATCACTGGAGGTGATGAACACTGAAGCTTTCTTT | CASRSLEVMNTEAFF
TRBJ2-5 | TRBD2 | - | TRBV27 | TGTGCCAGCAGTCCTCAGGGAGGGGAGACCCAGTACTTC | CASSPQGGETQYF
TRBJ1-1 | TRBD1 | - | TRBV5-5 | TGTGCCAGTAGGACAGGGACCTCGGGGGCTGAATCGGCTTTCTTT | CASRTGTSGAESAFF
TRBJ1-5 | - | once | TRBV4-1 | TGCGCCAGCAGCCAAGGGGCATACAGTCAGCCCCAGCATTTT | CASSQGAYSQPQHF